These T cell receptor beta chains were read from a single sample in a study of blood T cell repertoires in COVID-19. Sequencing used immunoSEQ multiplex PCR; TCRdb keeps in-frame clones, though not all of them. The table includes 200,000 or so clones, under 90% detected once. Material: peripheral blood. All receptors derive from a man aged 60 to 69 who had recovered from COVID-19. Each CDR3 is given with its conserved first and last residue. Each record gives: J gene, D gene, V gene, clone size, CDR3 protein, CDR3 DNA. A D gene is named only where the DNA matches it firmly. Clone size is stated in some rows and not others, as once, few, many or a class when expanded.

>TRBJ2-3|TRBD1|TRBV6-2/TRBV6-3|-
CASSYPAGGLNTDTQYF
TGTGCCAGCAGTTACCCGGCAGGGGGTCTGAACACAGATACGCAGTATTTT
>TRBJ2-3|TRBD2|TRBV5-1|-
CASSLSPGTSGGARDTQYF
TGCGCCAGCAGCTTATCTCCGGGGACTAGCGGGGGGGCCAGGGATACGCAGTATTTT
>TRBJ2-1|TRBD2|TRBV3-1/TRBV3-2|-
CASKRGGLDSNEQFF
TGTGCCAGCAAGCGGGGGGGCCTCGATTCAAATGAGCAGTTCTTC
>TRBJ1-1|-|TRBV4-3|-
CASSQDSFEKTEAFF
TGCGCCAGCAGCCAGGACAGTTTTGAAAAAACTGAAGCTTTCTTT
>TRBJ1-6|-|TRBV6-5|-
CASSYEHYNSPLHF
TGTGCCAGCAGTTACGAGCACTATAATTCACCCCTCCACTTT
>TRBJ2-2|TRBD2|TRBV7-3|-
CASRPPGLSITGELFF
TGTGCCAGCAGGCCTCCGGGACTATCGATAACCGGGGAGCTGTTTTTT
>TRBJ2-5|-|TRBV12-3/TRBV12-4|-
CASSSAGQETQYF
TGTGCCAGCAGTTCGGCAGGACAAGAGACCCAGTACTTC
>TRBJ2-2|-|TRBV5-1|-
CASSLEGAGELFF
TGCGCCAGCAGCTTAGAGGGGGCCGGGGAGCTGTTTTTT
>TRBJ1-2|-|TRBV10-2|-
CASSQGSVGYTF
TGCGCCAGCAGCCAGGGGTCTGTGGGCTACACCTTC
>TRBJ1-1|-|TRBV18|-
CASSVGNRVTNTEAFF
TGTGCCAGCTCGGTGGGGAACAGGGTAACGAACACTGAAGCTTTCTTT
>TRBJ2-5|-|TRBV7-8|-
CASSVRGQETQYF
TGTGCCAGCAGCGTCAGGGGCCAAGAGACCCAGTACTTC
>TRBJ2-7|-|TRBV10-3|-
CAISEYHRDMEQYF
TGTGCCATCAGTGAGTACCACAGGGATATGGAGCAGTACTTC
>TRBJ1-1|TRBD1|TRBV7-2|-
CASSLGGGQGRGEAFF
TGTGCCAGCAGCTTAGGCGGGGGACAGGGAAGAGGAGAAGCTTTCTTT
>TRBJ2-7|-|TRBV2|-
CASNTQGPIYEQYF
TGTGCCAGCAACACACAGGGTCCTATTTACGAGCAGTACTTC
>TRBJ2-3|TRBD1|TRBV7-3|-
CASSLRGQGHLVTDTQYF
TGTGCCAGCAGCTTAAGGGGACAGGGCCACCTGGTCACAGATACGCAGTATTTT
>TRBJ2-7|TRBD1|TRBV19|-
CASSNEQGASYEQYF
TGTGCCAGTAGTAATGAGCAGGGGGCCTCCTACGAGCAGTACTTC
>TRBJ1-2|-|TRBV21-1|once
CARDRGNYGYTF
TGTGCCAGGGACAGGGGGAACTATGGCTACACCTTC
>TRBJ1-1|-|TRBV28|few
CASQLNTEAFF
TGTGCCAGCCAATTGAACACTGAAGCTTTCTTT
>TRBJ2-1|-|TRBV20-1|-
CSASSLGKGGTYNEQFF
TGCAGTGCTAGTAGCCTGGGGAAGGGAGGTACCTACAATGAGCAGTTCTTC
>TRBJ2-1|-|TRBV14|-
CATRAGHEQFF
TGTGCCACCAGGGCGGGACATGAGCAGTTCTTC
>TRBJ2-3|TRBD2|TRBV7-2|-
CASSKRETGTDTQYF
TGTGCCAGCAGCAAGCGGGAGACGGGCACAGATACGCAGTATTTT
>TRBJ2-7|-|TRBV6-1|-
CASSEAGGQYEQYF
TGTGCCAGCAGTGAAGCCGGGGGGCAATACGAGCAGTACTTC
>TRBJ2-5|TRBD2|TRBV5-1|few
CASRLAGGPYQETQYF
TGCGCCAGCCGGCTAGCGGGGGGGCCTTACCAAGAGACCCAGTACTTC
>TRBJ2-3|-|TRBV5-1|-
CASSLPRSGTDTQYF
TGCGCCAGCAGCTTGCCCCGCTCGGGGACAGATACGCAGTATTTT